This TCR beta chain was identified in a study of cytomegalovirus exposure and HLA in healthy donors. The CDR3 runs 15 residues. With 2 bases clipped from V and 4 bases from J, the junction kept 4 bases outside the gene matches. From germline, CDR1 is MNHNY and CDR2 SVGAGI (reference sequence). Study results and caveats: Later on, an analysis tied around 17,000 TCR beta sequences to HLA alleles at 0.05 false discovery rate. Analysis performed later showed TCR beta chains linked to HLA being more clonally expanded than equally common others.

60 Vbeta and 13 Jbeta primers were used in PCR. Repertoires were generated with immunoSEQ multiplex PCR, while TCRdb's copy carries only in-frame clones and drops some. The table gives about 77,000 clones; the top ten clones make up roughly an eighth of it. For this clone: Its antigen is not identified.

The rearrangement uses TRBV6-6 and TRBJ2-3, with 9 bases fitting TRBD2. Sequenced material: PBMCs. The sequence derives from a man aged 50 to 59 in good health and CMV-seropositive. As DNA, the CDR3 is TGTGCCAGCAGTTACGATGGCGGGGGGGCAGATACGCAGTATTTT. Protein product: CASSYDGGGADTQYF.